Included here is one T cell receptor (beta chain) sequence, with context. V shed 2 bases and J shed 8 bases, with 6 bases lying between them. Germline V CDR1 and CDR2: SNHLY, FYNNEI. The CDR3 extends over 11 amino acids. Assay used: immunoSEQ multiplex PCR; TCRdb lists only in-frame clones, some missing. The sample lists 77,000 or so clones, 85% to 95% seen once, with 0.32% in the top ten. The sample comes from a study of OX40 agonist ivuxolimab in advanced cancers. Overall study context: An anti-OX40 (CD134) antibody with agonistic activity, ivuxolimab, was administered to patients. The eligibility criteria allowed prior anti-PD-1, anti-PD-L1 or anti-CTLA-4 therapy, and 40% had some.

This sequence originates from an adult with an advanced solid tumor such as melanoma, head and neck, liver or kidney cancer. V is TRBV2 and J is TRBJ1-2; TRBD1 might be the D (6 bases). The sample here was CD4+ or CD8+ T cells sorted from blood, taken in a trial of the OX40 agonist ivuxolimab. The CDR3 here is CASSETGGYTF. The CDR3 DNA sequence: TGTGCCAGCAGTGAAACAGGGGGCTACACCTTC.